This T cell receptor (beta chain) originates from a study of T cells in localized non-small cell lung cancer. Sequenced by immunoSEQ multiplex PCR; TCRdb stores in-frame clones only, minus some. The data hold under 40,000 clones, with about 78% observed a single time. As for this clone: The antigen is undetermined.

Trimming shortened V by 0 bases and J by 0 bases, and 15 bases separated the two germline ends. CDR1 SGHAT and CDR2 FQNNGV come from the germline V gene. The CDR3 is made up of 17 amino acids. Broader study findings: The appearance of a median approximately 61 of the top 100 tumor clones was seen in adjacent lung. Elevated circulating T cell density in blood was associated with longer overall survival. Adjacent uninvolved lung had the highest clonality, suggesting focused antigen responses.

The J gene is TRBJ2-7, the V gene TRBV11-2, with no clear D. The sequence derives from a male donor older than 55 with stage II squamous cell lung carcinoma. The sample was peripheral blood, taken before any cancer treatment. The CDR3 loop is CASSLDMWSTSSYEQYF. DNA of the CDR3: TGTGCCAGCAGCTTAGATATGTGGAGTACGAGCTCCTACGAGCAGTACTTC.